One and the same sample provided the 2 T cell receptor beta chains below, sequenced in a study of long-term antiretroviral therapy in people with HIV. The run of the v3.0 immunoSEQ assay was at survey level. Clones were read by immunoSEQ multiplex PCR, and TCRdb kept only the in-frame ones, dropping some. This sample has around 12,000 clones; around 83% occur once, and the top ten carry around 15%. This material consisted of unsorted PBMCs, taken 1.2 years after starting antiretroviral therapy. The source is a man aged 40-49 years with HIV.

This chain joins TRBV5-1 and TRBJ1-6, with 10 bases aligning to TRBD1. Germline V gives CDR1 SGHRS, CDR2 YFSETQ. J lost 6 bases, V lost 4 bases, and 4 bases had no gene match. The CDR3 is made up of 15 amino acids. The CDR3 region is CASSLRQGANSPLHF. DNA for the CDR3: TGCGCCAGCAGCCTCCGACAGGGGGCTAATTCACCCCTCCACTTT.

The J gene is TRBJ2-7, the V gene TRBV7-9, with D possibly matching TRBD2 (5 bases). Germline values: CDR1 SEHNR, CDR2 FQNEAQ (reference sequence). This CDR3 region has 12 residues. V was trimmed by 4 bases and J by 4 bases, leaving 8 bases between them. The CDR3 sequence is CASSWTGYEQYF. CDR3 sequence (DNA): TGTGCCAGCAGCTGGACGGGATACGAGCAGTACTTC.